This passage covers 15 T cell receptor beta chains from one sample sequenced in a study of human T cells and chemical hapten exposure. As for time point: healthy volunteer bleed at 6 weeks. The study extracted total RNA from unfractionated whole blood. TCRdb itself ran the RACE reads through MiXCR, one entry per CDR3 protein. In the table there are about 70,000 distinct CDR3 sequences, roughly 6.6% of which are singletons. Material: whole blood. These receptors all come from a female donor in good health. Some clones in this sample may be carry-over from other donors' samples.

This clonotype was recorded at least ten times. V is TRBV5-1 and J is TRBJ1-1; D is uncertain. The CDR3 is 13 amino acids. CDR1 is SGHRS, CDR2 YFSETQ, per germline. The ends were cut back, 7 bases at V and 3 bases at J, with 13 bases in the middle. The CDR3 region has the DNA TGCGCCAGCGTACCGGACCGAGACACTGAAGCTTTCTTT. As protein: CASVPDRDTEAFF.

In this sample, this clonotype turned up a few times. The chain recombines TRBV20-1 with TRBJ2-3; 8 nucleotides align to TRBD2. The germline V gene encodes CDR1 DFQATT and CDR2 SNEGSKA (reference sequence). There are 13 residues in the CDR3. After removal of 3 bases from V and 6 bases from J, the junction contained 5 bases not matched to a gene. In nucleotides, the CDR3 is TGCAGTGCTAGGAGGACTAGCAAGGATACGCAGTATTTT. Amino acid sequence: CSARRTSKDTQYF.

This clonotype was detected only a few times. CDR3 nucleotides: TGCGCCAGCAGCCAAGTGGGGATGGACTATGGCTACACCTTC. Residues: CASSQVGMDYGYTF. V usage is TRBV4-1 and J usage is TRBJ1-2, with D hard to call. Per germline, CDR1 MGHRA and CDR2 YSYEKL. The CDR3 is 14 amino acids. V gave up 1 base and J gave up 3 bases, with 9 bases separating them.

The table lists this clonotype with a few counts. V is TRBV12-3 or TRBV12-4 and J is TRBJ1-5; 7 nucleotides agree with TRBD1. The trim removed 5 bases at V and 5 bases at J, leaving 6 bases unmatched. The CDR3 length is 14 residues. This CDR3 is CASSGQERDQPQHF. The CDR3 region has the DNA TGTGCCAGCAGTGGACAGGAAAGGGATCAGCCCCAGCATTTT.

Comment on this clonotype: Mismatch with germline at one junction end may stem from a read error. The V gene is TRBV20-1, the J gene TRBJ2-7; TRBD2 is a possible D gene (6 bases). Germline V gives CDR1 DFQATT, CDR2 SNEGSKA (reference sequence). The CDR3 has 13 residues. CDR3 nucleotide sequence: TGCAGCGCCCCCCTGGGGGGTTCCTATGAGCAGTACTTC. Its protein is CSAPLGGSYEQYF.

This clonotype showed up just a few times. The V call is TRBV20-1, the J call TRBJ2-3; TRBD2 aligns across 9 bases. This CDR3 has 16 amino acids. The V gene end was trimmed by 3 bases and the J gene end by 3 bases; junction bases not matched to a gene: 10. Per germline, CDR1 DFQATT and CDR2 SNEGSKA (reference sequence). CDR3 amino acids: CSARGLTSGKTDTQYF. In nucleotides, the CDR3 is TGCAGTGCTAGGGGACTGACTAGCGGAAAAACAGATACGCAGTATTTT.

The J gene is TRBJ2-7, the V gene TRBV6-2 or TRBV6-3; the match to TRBD1 covers 8 bases. Germline V gene data show CDR1 as MNHEY and CDR2 as SVGEGT. The junction had 6 bases not matched to a gene; V was cut back by 11 bases and J by 6 bases. The CDR3 sequence is 11 residues long. CDR3 protein: CAGGQGGEQYF. The CDR3 region has the DNA TGTGCCGGCGGACAGGGAGGCGAGCAGTACTTC.

The sample holds a few counts of this clonotype. The chain employs TRBV20-1 and TRBJ2-3, with TRBD1 identical over 7 bases. Germline values: CDR1 DFQATT, CDR2 SNEGSKA (reference sequence). The CDR3 length is 13 residues. V shed 6 bases and J 2 bases; nucleotides not matched to a gene: 5. As DNA, the CDR3 is TGCAGTGCCCGGACAGGCTACACAGATACGCAGTATTTT. This codes for CSARTGYTDTQYF.

This clonotype was counted at least ten times. The chain links TRBV28 to TRBJ1-4; possible D gene TRBD1, 6 bases. Trimming cost V 7 bases and J 5 bases, with 14 bases left between them. Germline loops: CDR1 MDHEN, CDR2 SYDVKM. The CDR3 has 14 residues. DNA of the CDR3: TGTGCCAGCAAGTCAGGGGCAGAAAATGAAAAACTGTTTTTT. Its protein product is CASKSGAENEKLFF.

The V gene is TRBV5-1, the J gene TRBJ2-6, with a tentative D call TRBD1 (5 bases). Per the germline V gene, CDR1 is SGHRS and CDR2 is YFSETQ. V was clipped by 4 bases and J by 1 base, with 9 bases between them. This CDR3 has 15 amino acids. CDR3 region: CASSPGHSGANVLTF. Here the CDR3 DNA reads TGCGCCAGCAGCCCCGGACATTCTGGGGCCAACGTCCTGACTTTC.

This clonotype was seen repeatedly, ten times or more. The chain is built from TRBV4-3 and TRBJ2-1; 10 positions match TRBD2. Germline values: CDR1 LGHNA, CDR2 YSLEER. V shed 4 bases, J shed 1 base, and the junction held 4 bases outside the gene matches. This CDR3 is built from 16 residues. The CDR3 here is CASSPSGRASYNEQFF. Written as DNA, the CDR3 is TGCGCCAGCAGCCCCAGCGGGAGGGCATCCTACAATGAGCAGTTCTTC.

This clonotype was found many times. The genes are TRBV20-1 and TRBJ2-1; D unclear. The V end was cut by 4 bases, the J end by 9 bases, with 13 bases between. CDR1 is DFQATT, CDR2 SNEGSKA, per germline (reference sequence). The CDR3 length is 12 residues. CDR3 in DNA: TGCAGTGCTAACATAGCATACGGTGAGCAGTTCTTC. Amino acid sequence: CSANIAYGEQFF.

This clonotype was seen at least ten times. The chain is built from TRBV20-1 and TRBJ1-1; D might be TRBD1 (6 bases). The germline V gene encodes CDR1 DFQATT and CDR2 SNEGSKA (reference sequence). The CDR3 is 14 amino acids. The ends were cut back, 7 bases at V and 0 bases at J, with 15 bases in the middle. CDR3 sequence (DNA): TGCAGTGTTGGCCGACAGGCTTTGAACACTGAAGCTTTCTTT. Protein: CSVGRQALNTEAFF.

At least ten counts were recorded for this clonotype. This chain links TRBV11-2 with TRBJ2-3; D might be TRBD2 (5 bases). Trimming cost V 1 base and J 11 bases, with 7 bases left between them. CDR1 SGHAT and CDR2 FQNNGV come from the germline V gene. This CDR3 is built from 11 residues. The CDR3 here is CASSLAGRQYF. CDR3 nucleotide sequence: TGTGCCAGCAGCTTAGCGGGGAGGCAGTATTTT.

This clonotype was seen only a few times. J is TRBJ1-4 and V is TRBV5-1, with 8 bases identical to TRBD1. The V gene end was trimmed by 4 bases and the J gene end by 7 bases; junction bases not matched to a gene: 6. The CDR3 extends over 14 amino acids. Germline V gene data show CDR1 as SGHRS and CDR2 as YFSETQ. The CDR3 DNA reads as TGCGCCAGCAGCCAGGGACAGGCTCGTGAAAAACTGTTTTTT. It specifies CASSQGQAREKLFF.